Presented here are 32 T cell receptor beta chains from one specimen sequenced in a study of blood T cell repertoires in COVID-19. The assay was immunoSEQ multiplex PCR, and TCRdb's table has in-frame clones only and misses some. The sample includes some 270,000 clones, about 89% of them seen just once. Sequences were obtained from peripheral blood. Receptor source: a man aged 25-40 years with acute or convalescent COVID-19.

The chain couples TRBV18 to TRBJ2-1; maybe TRBD1 (5 bases). V lost 8 bases to trimming and J lost 14 bases, with 16 bases between them. The CDR3 sequence is 11 residues long. Germline V gene lookup returns CDR1 KGHSH and CDR2 LQKENI. The CDR3 DNA follows: TGTGCCAGCGGACCGTTGGGGCCGGAGTTCTTC. It specifies CASGPLGPEFF.

The count of this clone is one. The chain recombines TRBV28 with TRBJ1-2; D not certain. The V gene lost 5 bases and the J gene lost 7 bases, with 17 bases spanning the gap. This CDR3 spans 14 amino acids. The germline CDR1 and CDR2 sequences are MDHEN and SYDVKM. The CDR3 sequence: CASSAYPLVSGYTF. The CDR3 DNA follows: TGTGCCAGCAGTGCCTACCCCTTAGTAAGTGGCTACACCTTC.

V and J are TRBV20-1 and TRBJ2-7; 7 positions agree with TRBD2. V shed 3 bases, J shed 0 bases, and the junction held 8 bases outside the gene matches. Germline assignment: CDR1 DFQATT and CDR2 SNEGSKA (reference sequence). The CDR3 is 15 residues long. The CDR3 DNA is TGCAGTGCTAGTGGGTCCACTAGCGACTCCTACGAGCAGTACTTC. Protein sequence: CSASGSTSDSYEQYF.

This clone was picked up a small number of times. This chain links TRBV6-5 with TRBJ1-5; 7 nucleotides align to TRBD1. V lost 6 bases, J lost 1 base, and 6 bases stayed unmatched. In germline, CDR1 is MNHEY, CDR2 SVGAGI. The CDR3 loop spans 15 amino acids. The CDR3 reads CASRVDRESNQPQHF. The CDR3 coding sequence is TGTGCCAGCAGGGTAGACAGGGAGAGCAATCAGCCCCAGCATTTT.

J is TRBJ1-1 and V is TRBV5-1, with TRBD1 identical over 9 bases. This CDR3 region has 14 residues. Trimming removed 3 bases from V and 7 bases from J; junction bases left unmatched: 7. Looked up from germline, CDR1 is SGHRS and CDR2 is YFSETQ. The chain's CDR3 is CASSSRDRALEAFF. The CDR3 nucleotides are TGCGCCAGCAGCTCCCGGGACAGGGCCCTTGAAGCTTTCTTT.

This chain connects TRBV20-1 to TRBJ2-1; D unresolved. CDR3 size: 11 residues. CDR1 is DFQATT and CDR2 is SNEGSKA in the germline V gene (reference sequence). With 6 bases removed from V and 8 bases from J, the gap between germline ends came to 11 bases. In DNA, the CDR3 is TGCAGTGCCGGAGTTTACGATGAGCAGTTCTTC. Residues: CSAGVYDEQFF.

V is TRBV9 and J is TRBJ2-7; possibly TRBD1 for D (5 bases). The length of the CDR3 is 14 residues. The germline gives CDR1 SGDLS, CDR2 YYNGEE. The V gene lost 0 bases and the J gene lost 7 bases, with 14 bases spanning the gap. The CDR3 reads CASSVGGSQVEQYF. For the CDR3, the DNA is TGTGCCAGCAGCGTAGGGGGCTCTCAGGTTGAGCAGTACTTC. The variable domain in full, with the rest retrieved from reference TRBV9 and TRBJ2-7, is DSGVTQTPKHLITATGQRVTLRCSPRSGDLSVYWYQQSLDQGLQFLIQYYNGEERAKGNILERFSAQQFPDLHSELNLSSLELGDSALYFCASSVGGSQVEQYFGPGTRLTVT.

The chain has TRBV28 and TRBJ1-6; 8 nucleotides align to TRBD1. In germline, CDR1 is MDHEN, CDR2 SYDVKM. This CDR3 spans 13 amino acids. Trimming at V came to 6 bases and at J to 13 bases, leaving 8 bases not matched to a gene. CDR3 sequence (DNA): TGTGCCAGCAGGGTAGACAGGGGAGAGCCCCTCCACTTT. Translation gives CASRVDRGEPLHF.

The genes are TRBV30 and TRBJ1-5, with D perhaps TRBD1 (5 bases). The germline V and J ends were trimmed by 7 bases and 6 bases, with 16 bases remaining between them. CDR1 and CDR2 from the germline V gene are GTSNPN and SVGIG (reference sequence). The CDR3 loop spans 13 amino acids. Written as DNA, the CDR3 is TGTGCCTTGGAGGGTGGGGCAGGTCAGCCCCAGCATTTT. Translation: CALEGGAGQPQHF.

This chain connects TRBV12-5 to TRBJ1-1; no clear D gene. Germline CDR1 and CDR2: LGHNT and FRNRAP. The CDR3 contains 13 residues. The V end was cut by 5 bases, the J end by 4 bases, with 11 bases between. The CDR3 protein is CASGPGLGTEAFF. The CDR3, as DNA: TGTGCTAGTGGTCCCGGACTCGGCACTGAAGCTTTCTTT.

The V call is TRBV4-2, the J call TRBJ1-5, with TRBD1 matching over 12 bases. CDR1 and CDR2 (germline): LGHNA, YNFKEQ. V was pared by 3 bases and J by 2 bases, with 2 bases of the junction left unmatched. This CDR3 spans 16 amino acids. The CDR3 DNA follows: TGTGCCAGCAGCCAGGGACAGGGGGCCCGCAATCAGCCCCAGCATTTT. Translated: CASSQGQGARNQPQHF.

J is TRBJ2-1 and V is TRBV11-3; 9 nucleotides match TRBD1. There are 13 residues in the CDR3. After removal of 5 bases from V and 10 bases from J, the junction contained 6 bases not matched to a gene. Per the germline V gene, CDR1 is SGHNT and CDR2 is YENEEA. CDR3 in amino acids: CASSPRTGVEQFF. The CDR3 bases are TGTGCCAGCAGCCCAAGGACAGGGGTCGAGCAGTTCTTC.

The chain links TRBV28 to TRBJ2-2, with 9 nucleotides matching TRBD2. Losses at the gene ends were 6 bases for V and 4 bases for J; bases not matched to a gene: 6. Germline V gene data show CDR1 as MDHEN and CDR2 as SYDVKM. The CDR3 covers 15 residues. The CDR3 loop is CASRISGRATGELFF. The CDR3 region has the DNA TGTGCCAGCAGGATTAGCGGGAGAGCCACCGGGGAGCTGTTTTTT. Together with reference TRBV28 and TRBJ2-2, the CDR3 gives the full variable domain: DVKVTQSSRYLVKRTGEKVFLECVQDMDHENMFWYRQDPGLGLRLIYFSYDVKMKEKGDIPEGYSVSREKKERFSLILESASTNQTSMYLCASRISGRATGELFFGEGSRLTVL.

The chain employs TRBV18 and TRBJ2-5; TRBD1 aligns across 7 bases. The J segment lost 3 bases and the V segment lost 2 bases, leaving 6 bases of the junction unmatched. Germline V gives CDR1 KGHSH, CDR2 LQKENI. The CDR3 length is 15 residues. CDR3 sequence (DNA): TGTGCCAGCTCACCAACCGGGACAGCTAAAGAGACCCAGTACTTC. Translating gives CASSPTGTAKETQYF.

The chain combines TRBV19 with TRBJ1-1, with 7 bases fitting TRBD1. Trimming at V came to 1 base and at J to 0 bases, leaving 5 bases not matched to a gene. The CDR3 is 16 residues long. Germline CDR1 LNHDA, CDR2 SQIVND (reference sequence). Here the CDR3 reads CASSIGPTGLNTEAFF. CDR3 DNA: TGTGCCAGTAGTATAGGCCCGACAGGGCTGAACACTGAAGCTTTCTTT.

J is TRBJ1-2 and V is TRBV6-5, with TRBD1 identical over 10 bases. This CDR3 comprises 13 residues. CDR1 and CDR2 (germline): MNHEY, SVGAGI. V was clipped by 10 bases and J by 6 bases; unmatched bases: 8. The CDR3 region has the DNA TGTGCCACCGGGACAGGGGTACCCAATGGCTACACCTTC. Translating gives CATGTGVPNGYTF.

This sequence joins TRBV5-1 and TRBJ2-3; 14 positions match TRBD2. The CDR3 runs to 16 residues. Losses at the gene ends were 4 bases for V and 4 bases for J; bases not matched to a gene: 5. Germline lookup yields CDR1 SGHRS and CDR2 YFSETQ. CDR3: CASSLGLAGGSDTQYF. CDR3 coding DNA: TGCGCCAGCAGCCTAGGACTAGCGGGAGGATCAGATACGCAGTATTTT.

J is TRBJ1-5 and V is TRBV5-1; no clear D. The CDR3 is 15 residues long. Germline V gives CDR1 SGHRS, CDR2 YFSETQ. Between the trimmed V and J ends, which lost 4 bases and 5 bases, there was a span of 16 bases. The DNA of the CDR3 is TGCGCCAGCAGCGCGGGTAACGGACGGGATCAGCCCCAGCATTTT. As protein: CASSAGNGRDQPQHF.

V and J are TRBV12-3 or TRBV12-4 and TRBJ1-6; unclear D gene. CDR3 length: 12 amino acids. Trimming removed 4 bases at V and 8 bases at J, with 6 bases between. For the CDR3, the DNA is TGTGCCAGCAGTTGGGCGTATTCACCCCTCCACTTT. Encoded protein: CASSWAYSPLHF.

The chain joins TRBV28 to TRBJ2-2, with 8 bases lining up with TRBD2. This CDR3 is 14 amino acids long. Germline V gene sequence: CDR1 MDHEN, CDR2 SYDVKM. The junction had 7 bases not matched to a gene; V was cut back by 6 bases and J by 7 bases. DNA for the CDR3: TGTGCCAGCAGGTTGAGCGGGAGTGGCGGGGAGCTGTTTTTT. Translation gives CASRLSGSGGELFF.

This chain joins TRBV6-5 and TRBJ1-5; TRBD1 matches 7 bases. The J segment lost 3 bases and the V segment lost 7 bases, leaving 3 bases of the junction unmatched. The CDR3 totals 13 residues. CDR1 and CDR2 (germline): MNHEY, SVGAGI. CDR3 sequence: CASIGQANQPQHF. As DNA, the CDR3 is TGTGCCAGCATAGGACAGGCCAATCAGCCCCAGCATTTT.

The chain employs TRBV5-8 and TRBJ2-5, with 9 nucleotides matching TRBD2. The CDR3 contains 17 residues. Per germline, CDR1 SGHTS and CDR2 YDEGEE. The J segment lost 4 bases and the V segment lost 0 bases, leaving 10 bases of the junction unmatched. CDR3 in amino acids: CASSLAAGEAGGETQYF. The CDR3 DNA follows: TGTGCCAGCAGCTTGGCCGCGGGGGAAGCGGGGGGAGAGACCCAGTACTTC. The entire variable domain, with the rest obtained from reference TRBV5-8 and TRBJ2-5, is as follows: EAGVTQSPTHLIKTRGQQATLRCSPISGHTSVYWYQQALGLGLQFLLWYDEGEERNRGNFPPRFSGRQFPNYSSELNVNALELEDSALYLCASSLAAGEAGGETQYFGPGTRLLVL.

The chain couples TRBV18 to TRBJ2-5, with 11 bases identical to TRBD1. The CDR3 runs to 15 residues. Looked up from germline, CDR1 is KGHSH and CDR2 is LQKENI. V lost 3 bases, J lost 2 bases, and 2 bases stayed unmatched. DNA for the CDR3: TGTGCCAGCTCACCCGGGACAGGGGGTCAAGAGACCCAGTACTTC. Its protein product is CASSPGTGGQETQYF.

The rearrangement links TRBV5-4 to TRBJ1-2; 7 positions match TRBD1. CDR3 size: 16 residues. Germline V gene sequence: CDR1 SGHNT, CDR2 YYREEE (reference sequence). V dropped 0 bases and J dropped 4; count of bases not matched to a gene: 9. The CDR3 loop reads CASSLGRDSVIYGYTF. In nucleotides, the CDR3 is TGTGCCAGCAGCTTGGGTCGGGACAGCGTCATCTATGGCTACACCTTC.

This clone was counted a single time. V usage is TRBV28 and J usage is TRBJ2-3; D may be TRBD1 (6 bases). V lost 2 bases and J lost 8, with 8 bases in between. There are 12 residues in the CDR3. Per germline, CDR1 MDHEN and CDR2 SYDVKM. Written as DNA, the CDR3 is TGTGCCAGCAGTTTAATGGGGGCTACGCAGTATTTT. Translating it yields CASSLMGATQYF. Full variable domain (missing parts from reference TRBV28 and TRBJ2-3): DVKVTQSSRYLVKRTGEKVFLECVQDMDHENMFWYRQDPGLGLRLIYFSYDVKMKEKGDIPEGYSVSREKKERFSLILESASTNQTSMYLCASSLMGATQYFGPGTRLTVL.

The V call is TRBV20-1, the J call TRBJ1-1; TRBD1 agrees at 8 bases. J gave up 2 bases and V 3 bases, and 8 bases lay outside the gene matches. Germline CDR1 is DFQATT and CDR2 is SNEGSKA (reference sequence). The CDR3 length is 15 residues. CDR3 sequence: CSASNRGGINTEAFF. For the CDR3, the DNA is TGCAGTGCTAGTAACAGGGGGGGGATCAACACTGAAGCTTTCTTT.

The V call is TRBV5-4, the J call TRBJ1-2; possibly TRBD1 for D (5 bases). Trimming pared 5 bases from V and 5 bases from J, leaving 16 bases between. Germline V gene data show CDR1 as SGHNT and CDR2 as YYREEE (reference sequence). The CDR3 extends over 14 amino acids. The CDR3 coding sequence is TGTGCCAGCAGGGGGGGGTATGGGGAATATGGCTACACCTTC. Translating gives CASRGGYGEYGYTF.

The chain is built from TRBV2 and TRBJ1-6; 8 bases are a match to TRBD1. There are 15 residues in the CDR3. CDR1 and CDR2 from the germline V gene are SNHLY and FYNNEI. Germline trimming cut 5 bases from V and 7 bases from J; bases unmatched to any gene: 7. The CDR3 is CASSTGQGGNSPLHF. In DNA form, the CDR3 reads TGTGCCAGCAGTACTGGACAGGGCGGAAATTCACCCCTCCACTTT.

The chain links TRBV7-2 to TRBJ2-2; 9 bases are a match to TRBD2. Germline V gene sequence: CDR1 SGHTA, CDR2 FQGNSA. The CDR3 runs 15 residues. The V gene end was trimmed by 5 bases and the J gene end by 6 bases; junction bases not matched to a gene: 7. CDR3 DNA sequence: TGTGCCAGCAGCATAGGACTAGCGTTAGCCGGGGAGCTGTTTTTT. It codes for CASSIGLALAGELFF.

The chain employs TRBV28 and TRBJ2-7; 10 bases map to TRBD1. The CDR3 spans 15 residues. J was trimmed by 6 bases and V by 5 bases; bases with no gene match: 10. Germline V gene lookup returns CDR1 MDHEN and CDR2 SYDVKM. The CDR3 protein is CASSLRDRGRGEQYF. Here the CDR3 DNA reads TGTGCCAGCAGTCTCCGGGACAGGGGAAGGGGCGAGCAGTACTTC. The whole variable domain, remainder taken from reference TRBV28 and TRBJ2-7, is DVKVTQSSRYLVKRTGEKVFLECVQDMDHENMFWYRQDPGLGLRLIYFSYDVKMKEKGDIPEGYSVSREKKERFSLILESASTNQTSMYLCASSLRDRGRGEQYFGPGTRLTVT.

V gene TRBV6-6 combines with J gene TRBJ1-6; TRBD1 matches at 8 bases. The CDR3 loop spans 15 amino acids. J was trimmed by 7 bases and V by 2 bases; bases with no gene match: 4. Germline CDR1 and CDR2: MNHNY and SVGAGI (reference sequence). CDR3 residues: CASSYAGTGNSPLHF. CDR3 coding DNA: TGTGCCAGCAGTTACGCCGGGACAGGAAATTCACCCCTCCACTTT.

The chain has TRBV3-1 (or the pseudogene TRBV3-2) and TRBJ2-1; the match to TRBD2 covers 10 bases. CDR1 is LGHDT and CDR2 is YNNKEL in the germline V gene (reference sequence). J was trimmed by 9 bases and V by 0 bases; bases with no gene match: 8. CDR3 size: 16 residues. CDR3 protein: CASSQERHRLAGEQFF. The CDR3 DNA follows: TGTGCCAGCAGCCAAGAAAGGCACAGACTAGCGGGTGAGCAGTTCTTC.